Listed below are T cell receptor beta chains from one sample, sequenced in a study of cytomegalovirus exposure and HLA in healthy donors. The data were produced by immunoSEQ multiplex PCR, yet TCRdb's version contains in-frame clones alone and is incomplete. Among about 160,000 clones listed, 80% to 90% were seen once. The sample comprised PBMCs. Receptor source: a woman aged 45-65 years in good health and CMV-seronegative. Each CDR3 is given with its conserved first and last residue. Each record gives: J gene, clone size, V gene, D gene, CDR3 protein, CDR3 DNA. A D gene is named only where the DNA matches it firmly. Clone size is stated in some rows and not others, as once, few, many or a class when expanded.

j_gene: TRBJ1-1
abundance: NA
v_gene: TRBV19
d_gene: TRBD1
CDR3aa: CASSSSGTGRPEAFF
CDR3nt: TGTGCCAGTAGTTCTTCCGGGACAGGCCGTCCTGAAGCTTTCTTT

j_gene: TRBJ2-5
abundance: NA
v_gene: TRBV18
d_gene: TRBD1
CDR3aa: CASSRRWGGQGNQETQYF
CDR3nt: TGTGCCAGCTCACGACGTTGGGGAGGACAGGGGAACCAAGAGACCCAGTACTTC

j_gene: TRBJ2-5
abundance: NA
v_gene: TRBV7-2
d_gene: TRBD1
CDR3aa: CASSLARDRQETQYF
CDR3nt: TGTGCCAGCAGCTTAGCTAGGGACAGGCAAGAGACCCAGTACTTC

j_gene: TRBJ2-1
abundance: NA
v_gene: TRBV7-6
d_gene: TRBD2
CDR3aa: CASSLFQAGGDNEQFF
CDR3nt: TGTGCCAGCAGCTTATTTCAGGCGGGGGGGGACAATGAGCAGTTCTTC

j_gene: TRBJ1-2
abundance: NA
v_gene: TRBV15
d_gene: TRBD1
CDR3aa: CATGSPGQGPTMRYTF
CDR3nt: TGTGCCACCGGCTCGCCGGGACAGGGCCCTACTATGCGCTACACCTTC

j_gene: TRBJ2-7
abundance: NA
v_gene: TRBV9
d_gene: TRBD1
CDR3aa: CASSNSPGQSYEQYF
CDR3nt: TGTGCCAGCAGCAATAGCCCGGGACAGTCCTACGAGCAGTACTTC

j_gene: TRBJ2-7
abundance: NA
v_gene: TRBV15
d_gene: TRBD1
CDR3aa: CATSSGQGRDEQYF
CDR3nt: TGTGCCACCAGCAGCGGACAGGGGAGGGACGAGCAGTACTTC

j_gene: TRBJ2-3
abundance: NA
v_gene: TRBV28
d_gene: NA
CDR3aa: CASSSPRRGRDTDTQYF
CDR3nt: TGTGCCAGCAGTTCGCCCCGTCGAGGGCGGGACACAGATACGCAGTATTTT

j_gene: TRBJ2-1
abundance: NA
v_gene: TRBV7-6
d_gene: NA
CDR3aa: CASSLMGESSYNEQFF
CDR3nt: TGTGCCAGCAGCTTAATGGGCGAGAGCTCCTACAATGAGCAGTTCTTC

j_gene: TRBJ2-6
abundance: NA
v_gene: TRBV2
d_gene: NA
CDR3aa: CASSTQGSGANVLTF
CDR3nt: TGTGCCAGCAGTACCCAGGGGTCTGGGGCCAACGTCCTGACTTTC

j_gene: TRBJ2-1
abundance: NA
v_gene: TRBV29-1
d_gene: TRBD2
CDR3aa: CSVEDPGLGDYNEQFF
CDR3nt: TGCAGCGTTGAAGACCCGGGACTAGGAGACTACAATGAGCAGTTCTTC

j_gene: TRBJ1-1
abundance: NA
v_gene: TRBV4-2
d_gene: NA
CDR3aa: CASSQDQGSGTEAFF
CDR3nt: TGTGCCAGCAGCCAAGATCAGGGTTCCGGCACTGAAGCTTTCTTT

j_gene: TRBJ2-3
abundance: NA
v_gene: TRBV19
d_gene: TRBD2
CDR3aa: CASSVTAGPTDTQYF
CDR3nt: TGTGCCAGTAGCGTTACAGCGGGACCCACAGATACGCAGTATTTT

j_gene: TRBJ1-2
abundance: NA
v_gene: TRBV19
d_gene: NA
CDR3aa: CASSKKPTNSYGYTF
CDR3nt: TGTGCCAGTAGTAAAAAGCCGACAAACTCCTATGGCTACACCTTC

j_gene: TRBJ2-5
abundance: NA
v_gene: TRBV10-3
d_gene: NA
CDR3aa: CAISESVSQETQYF
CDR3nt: TGTGCCATCAGTGAGTCAGTCAGCCAAGAGACCCAGTACTTC

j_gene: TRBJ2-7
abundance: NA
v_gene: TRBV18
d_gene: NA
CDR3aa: CASSPQGFGEQYF
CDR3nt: TGTGCCAGCTCACCACAGGGGTTCGGAGAGCAGTACTTC

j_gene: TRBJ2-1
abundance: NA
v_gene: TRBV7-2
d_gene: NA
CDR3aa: CASSPIRAYNEQFF
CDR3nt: TGTGCCAGCAGTCCCATTCGAGCCTACAATGAGCAGTTCTTC

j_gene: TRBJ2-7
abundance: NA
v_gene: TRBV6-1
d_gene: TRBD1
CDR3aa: CASSEPGQGNDEQYF
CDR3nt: TGTGCCAGCAGTGAACCGGGACAGGGGAACGACGAGCAGTACTTC

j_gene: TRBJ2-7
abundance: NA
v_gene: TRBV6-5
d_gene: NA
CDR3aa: CASSSIQAQWYF
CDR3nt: TGTGCCAGCAGTTCGATTCAGGCCCAGTGGTACTTC

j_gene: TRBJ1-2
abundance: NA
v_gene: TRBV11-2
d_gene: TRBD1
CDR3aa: CASSLAPDRAEGYTF
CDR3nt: TGTGCCAGCAGCTTAGCACCCGACAGGGCGGAAGGCTACACCTTC

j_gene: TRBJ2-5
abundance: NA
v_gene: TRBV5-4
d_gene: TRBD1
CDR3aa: CASSLGDRDPETQYF
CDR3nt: TGTGCCAGCAGCTTGGGGGACAGGGATCCAGAGACCCAGTACTTC

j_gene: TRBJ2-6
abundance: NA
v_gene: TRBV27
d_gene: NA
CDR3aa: CASSLSSGANVLTF
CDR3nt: TGTGCCAGCAGTTTGTCATCTGGGGCCAACGTCCTGACTTTC

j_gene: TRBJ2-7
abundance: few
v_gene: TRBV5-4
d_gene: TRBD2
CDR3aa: CASSLGLAGGEQYF
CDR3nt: TGTGCCAGCAGCTTGGGACTAGCGGGGGGCGAGCAGTACTTC

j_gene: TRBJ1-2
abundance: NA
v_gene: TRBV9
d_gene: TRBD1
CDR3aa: CASSPRTGYGYTF
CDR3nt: TGTGCCAGCAGCCCTAGGACAGGTTATGGCTACACCTTC

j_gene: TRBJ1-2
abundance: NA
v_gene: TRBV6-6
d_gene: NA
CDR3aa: CASSYSTSGYTF
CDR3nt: TGTGCCAGCAGTTACTCGACTAGCGGCTACACCTTC

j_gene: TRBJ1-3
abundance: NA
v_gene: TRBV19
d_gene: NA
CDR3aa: CATAESYSGNTIYF
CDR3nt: TGTGCCACCGCCGAGTCGTACTCTGGAAACACCATATATTTT

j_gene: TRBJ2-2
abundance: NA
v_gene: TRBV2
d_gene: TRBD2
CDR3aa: CASSPKRSSGDGELFF
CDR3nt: TGTGCCAGCAGTCCTAAACGGTCTAGCGGGGACGGGGAGCTGTTTTTT

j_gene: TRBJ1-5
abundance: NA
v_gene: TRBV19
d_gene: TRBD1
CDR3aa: CASSSGTGLNQPQHF
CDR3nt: TGTGCCAGTAGTTCCGGGACAGGTCTCAATCAGCCCCAGCATTTT

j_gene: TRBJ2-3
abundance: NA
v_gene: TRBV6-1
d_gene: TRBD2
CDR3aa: CASRGAGADTQYF
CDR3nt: TGTGCCAGCAGAGGAGCGGGAGCCGATACGCAGTATTTT

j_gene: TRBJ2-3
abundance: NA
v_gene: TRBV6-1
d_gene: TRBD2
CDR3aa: CASSEAGGADTQYF
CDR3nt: TGTGCCAGCAGTGAGGCGGGGGGAGCAGATACGCAGTATTTT

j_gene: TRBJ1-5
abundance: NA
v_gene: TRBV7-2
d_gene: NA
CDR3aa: CASSISGTRLNQPQHF
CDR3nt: TGTGCCAGCAGCATATCCGGGACAAGACTCAATCAGCCCCAGCATTTT

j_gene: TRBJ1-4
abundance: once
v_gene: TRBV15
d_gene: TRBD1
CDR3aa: CATSSGQAEKLFF
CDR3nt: TGTGCCACCAGCAGCGGACAGGCTGAAAAACTGTTTTTT

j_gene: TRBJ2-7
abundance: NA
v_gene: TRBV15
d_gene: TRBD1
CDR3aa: CATSRAGGTREQYF
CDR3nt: TGTGCCACCAGCAGAGCAGGGGGAACGAGGGAGCAGTACTTC

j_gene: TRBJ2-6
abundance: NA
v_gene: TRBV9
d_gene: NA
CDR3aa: CASSVEGTGANVLTF
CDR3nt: TGTGCCAGCAGCGTAGAAGGGACTGGAGCCAACGTCCTGACTTTC

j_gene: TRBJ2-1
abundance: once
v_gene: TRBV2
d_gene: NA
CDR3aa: CARTERVGREQFF
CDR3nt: TGTGCCAGAACTGAGAGGGTTGGGCGTGAGCAGTTCTTC

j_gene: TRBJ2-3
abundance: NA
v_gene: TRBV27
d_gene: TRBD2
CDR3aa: CASSLLVGAGGDTQYF
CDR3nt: TGTGCCAGCAGTTTACTGGTGGGAGCGGGAGGGGATACGCAGTATTTT

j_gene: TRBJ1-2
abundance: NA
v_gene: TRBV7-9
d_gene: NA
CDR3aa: CSSSLAGGNGYTF
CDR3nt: TGTTCCAGCAGCTTAGCGGGAGGTAACGGCTACACCTTC

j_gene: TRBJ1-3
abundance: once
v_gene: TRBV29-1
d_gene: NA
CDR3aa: CSVETAGTGNTIYF
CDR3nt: TGCAGCGTTGAAACTGCGGGAACTGGAAACACCATATATTTT

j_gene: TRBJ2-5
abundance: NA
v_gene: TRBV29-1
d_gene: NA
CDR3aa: CSDQYQETQYF
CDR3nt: TGCAGCGACCAGTACCAAGAGACCCAGTACTTC

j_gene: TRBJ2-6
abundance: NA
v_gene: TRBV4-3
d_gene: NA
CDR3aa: CASSQVQGTWSSGANVLTF
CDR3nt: TGCGCCAGCAGCCAGGTTCAGGGGACCTGGAGCTCTGGGGCCAACGTCCTGACTTTC

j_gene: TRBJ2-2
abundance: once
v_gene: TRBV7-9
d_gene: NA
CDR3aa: CASSRTTTGELFF
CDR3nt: TGTGCCAGCAGCCGAACTACCACCGGGGAGCTGTTTTTT

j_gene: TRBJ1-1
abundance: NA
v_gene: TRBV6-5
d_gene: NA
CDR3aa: CASNREFGGNTEAFF
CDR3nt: TGTGCCAGCAATCGGGAGTTTGGGGGGAACACTGAAGCTTTCTTT

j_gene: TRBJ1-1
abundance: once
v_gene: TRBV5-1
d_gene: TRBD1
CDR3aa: CASSLRTGNTEAFF
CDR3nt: TGCGCCAGCAGCCTCAGGACAGGGAACACTGAAGCTTTCTTT

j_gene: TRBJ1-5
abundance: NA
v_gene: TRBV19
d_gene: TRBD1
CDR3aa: CASSMGAGQGNQPQHF
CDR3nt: TGTGCCAGTAGTATGGGCGCAGGACAGGGAAATCAGCCCCAGCATTTT

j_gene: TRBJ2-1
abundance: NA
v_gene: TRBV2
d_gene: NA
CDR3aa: CASRAATLLEFF
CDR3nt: TGTGCCAGCAGGGCCGCCACCCTGCTAGAGTTCTTC

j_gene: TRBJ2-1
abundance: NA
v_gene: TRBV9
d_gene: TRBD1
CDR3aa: CASSPTGGTRYNEQFF
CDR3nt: TGTGCCAGCAGCCCAACAGGGGGGACCCGGTACAATGAGCAGTTCTTC

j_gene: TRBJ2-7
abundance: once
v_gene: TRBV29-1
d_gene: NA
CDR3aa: CSGGEEYEQYF
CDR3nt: TGCAGCGGGGGGGAAGAGTACGAGCAGTACTTC

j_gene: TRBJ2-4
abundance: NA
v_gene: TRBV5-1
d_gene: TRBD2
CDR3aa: CASSSSGGNTGIQYF
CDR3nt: TGCGCCAGCAGCTCTAGCGGGGGGAACACTGGCATTCAGTACTTC

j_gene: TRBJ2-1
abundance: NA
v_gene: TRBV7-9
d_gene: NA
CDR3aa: CASSPGSSYNEQFF
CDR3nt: TGTGCCAGCAGTCCTGGGAGCTCCTACAATGAGCAGTTCTTC

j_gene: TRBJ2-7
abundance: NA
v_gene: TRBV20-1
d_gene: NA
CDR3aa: CSAPLSYEQYF
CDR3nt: TGCAGTGCCCCTCTGTCCTACGAGCAGTACTTC

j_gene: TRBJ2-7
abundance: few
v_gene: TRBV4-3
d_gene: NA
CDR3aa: CASSPEDGAYEQYF
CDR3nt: TGCGCCAGCAGCCCTGAAGACGGAGCCTACGAGCAGTACTTC

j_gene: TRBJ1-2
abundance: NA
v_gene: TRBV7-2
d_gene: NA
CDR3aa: CASSLQGYSYGYTF
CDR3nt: TGTGCCAGCAGCTTACAGGGGTATAGCTATGGCTACACCTTC

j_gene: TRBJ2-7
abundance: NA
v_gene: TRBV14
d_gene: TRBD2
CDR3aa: CASSQDHSGGLGEQYF
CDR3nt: TGTGCCAGCAGCCAGGATCATAGCGGGGGGCTCGGCGAGCAGTACTTC

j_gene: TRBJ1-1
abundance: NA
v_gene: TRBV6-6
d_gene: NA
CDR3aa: CASSSRVEGMNTEAFF
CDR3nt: TGTGCCAGCAGTTCACGCGTGGAGGGAATGAACACTGAAGCTTTCTTT